A selection of T cell receptor beta chains follows, all from one sample in a study of blood T cell repertoires in COVID-19. Method: immunoSEQ multiplex PCR; TCRdb's copy keeps in-frame clones and lacks some. The sample holds 150,000 to 200,000 clones, 70% to 90% seen once. Sample: peripheral blood. All receptors derive from a human donor in a cohort sampled during active COVID-19. Both conserved end residues are part of each CDR3. The D gene is left open where the match is weak. Clone size is stated in some rows and not others, as once, few, many or a class when expanded.

v_call	clone_size	j_call	d_call	cdr3_aa	cdr3_nt
TRBV29-1	NA	TRBJ1-2	NA	CSVEDDTNYGYTF	TGCAGCGTTGAAGATGACACAAACTATGGCTACACCTTC
TRBV2	NA	TRBJ2-7	NA	CASTDRYEQYF	TGTGCCAGCACTGACAGATACGAGCAGTACTTC
TRBV18	NA	TRBJ1-2	NA	CASQTIYGYTF	TGTGCCAGCCAAACTATTTATGGCTACACCTTC
TRBV29-1	NA	TRBJ2-7	TRBD1	CSVAGTGLDEQYF	TGCAGCGTCGCAGGGACAGGGTTGGACGAGCAGTACTTC
TRBV10-3	NA	TRBJ1-1	TRBD1	CAISGNRGAINTEAFF	TGTGCCATCAGTGGAAACAGGGGCGCTATCAACACTGAAGCTTTCTTT
TRBV7-2	NA	TRBJ1-6	NA	CASSLGGQGSPLHF	TGTGCCAGCAGCTTAGGGGGACAAGGCTCACCCCTCCACTTT
TRBV9	NA	TRBJ2-3	NA	CASSVVGDSITDTQYF	TGTGCCAGCAGCGTAGTGGGTGACTCCATCACAGATACGCAGTATTTT
TRBV29-1	NA	TRBJ2-1	TRBD2	CSVPGRALGNEQFF	TGCAGCGTTCCTGGGAGGGCCTTGGGGAATGAGCAGTTCTTC
TRBV5-5	NA	TRBJ1-5	NA	CASSSDIYSNQPQHF	TGTGCCAGCAGTTCGGACATCTATAGCAATCAGCCCCAGCATTTT
TRBV10-1	NA	TRBJ2-1	NA	CASSELGGEHNEQFF	TGCGCCAGCAGTGAATTAGGGGGGGAACACAATGAGCAGTTCTTC
TRBV7-2	NA	TRBJ2-1	NA	CASSSGGPPIQSEQFF	TGTGCCAGCAGCTCAGGAGGACCACCAATCCAGAGTGAGCAGTTCTTC
TRBV19	NA	TRBJ2-1	TRBD2	CASSIGGRGGQGNEQFF	TGTGCCAGTAGTATAGGCGGCCGGGGGGGGCAGGGCAATGAGCAGTTCTTC
TRBV5-4	NA	TRBJ1-2	NA	CASSLLEPGNNNGYTF	TGTGCCAGCAGCCTACTTGAGCCCGGGAATAACAATGGCTACACCTTC
TRBV6-2/TRBV6-3	NA	TRBJ1-2	TRBD1	CASSYKAQGTGSYGYTF	TGTGCCAGCAGTTACAAGGCACAGGGGACCGGAAGCTATGGCTACACCTTC
TRBV5-5	NA	TRBJ2-5	NA	CASSPHQGIKTQYF	TGTGCCAGCAGCCCGCACCAGGGGATAAAGACCCAGTACTTC
TRBV11-3	NA	TRBJ2-7	TRBD2	CASSFSGSSYEQYF	TGTGCCAGCAGCTTCAGCGGGAGCTCCTACGAGCAGTACTTC
TRBV30	NA	TRBJ2-7	TRBD2	CAWIRTSGGLTYEQYF	TGTGCCTGGATTCGGACTAGCGGAGGCCTTACCTACGAGCAGTACTTC
TRBV28	NA	TRBJ2-5	NA	CASTQTASASFQETQYF	TGTGCCAGCACCCAGACGGCTAGCGCGTCGTTCCAAGAGACCCAGTACTTC
TRBV28	NA	TRBJ1-5	TRBD1	CASSPRTGIYQPQHF	TGTGCCAGCAGTCCCCGGACAGGGATCTATCAGCCCCAGCATTTT
TRBV29-1	once	TRBJ2-4	NA	CSVRGGTKNIQYF	TGCAGCGTTCGAGGGGGAACCAAAAACATTCAGTACTTC
TRBV6-5	NA	TRBJ1-2	TRBD1	CASSTGGDGYTF	TGTGCCAGCAGTACAGGGGGCGATGGCTACACCTTC
TRBV10-2	NA	TRBJ2-1	TRBD2	CASNDARGGYNEQFF	TGCGCCAGCAACGATGCGCGGGGGGGCTACAATGAGCAGTTCTTC
TRBV2	NA	TRBJ2-3	TRBD2	CASSGDSTSGGTLDTQYF	TGTGCCAGCAGTGGCGATTCTACTAGCGGGGGAACGTTAGATACGCAGTATTTT
TRBV10-3	NA	TRBJ2-7	NA	CAISEWGSGTYEQYF	TGTGCCATCAGTGAGTGGGGTAGCGGAACCTACGAGCAGTACTTC
TRBV7-9	once	TRBJ2-3	TRBD2	CASSLFSGGFTDTQYF	TGTGCCAGCAGCTTGTTTAGCGGGGGATTCACAGATACGCAGTATTTT
TRBV19	NA	TRBJ2-1	TRBD1	CASSMGTDNEQFF	TGTGCCAGTAGTATGGGGACAGACAATGAGCAGTTCTTC
TRBV5-1	NA	TRBJ2-1	TRBD1	CASRYAGTGVSNEQFF	TGCGCCAGCAGGTACGCCGGGACAGGGGTAAGCAATGAGCAGTTCTTC
TRBV5-6	NA	TRBJ2-1	NA	CASSFITRSDEQFF	TGTGCCAGCAGCTTTATAACGCGGAGCGATGAGCAGTTCTTC
TRBV7-2	NA	TRBJ2-5	TRBD2	CASSQGAGGPVTQYF	TGTGCCAGCAGCCAAGGAGCGGGAGGGCCGGTGACCCAGTACTTC
TRBV7-9	NA	TRBJ2-2	TRBD2	CASTWEAGGPNTGELFF	TGTGCCAGCACCTGGGAGGCGGGAGGGCCTAACACCGGGGAGCTGTTTTTT
TRBV2	NA	TRBJ1-3	NA	CASRGPGNTIYF	TGTGCCAGCAGGGGCCCTGGAAACACCATATATTTT
TRBV6-6	NA	TRBJ1-5	TRBD1	CASSPPLRQGHQPQHF	TGTGCCAGCAGCCCACCTTTGCGACAGGGCCATCAGCCCCAGCATTTT
TRBV7-2	NA	TRBJ2-1	NA	CASSLVRSSYNEQFF	TGTGCCAGCAGCTTAGTGAGGAGCTCCTACAATGAGCAGTTCTTC
TRBV27	NA	TRBJ2-7	TRBD2	CASRQRREFGEQYF	TGTGCCAGCAGACAACGGCGGGAGTTCGGCGAGCAGTACTTC
TRBV4-2	few	TRBJ1-6	NA	CASSQRTDNSPLHF	TGTGCCAGCAGCCAAAGGACAGATAATTCACCCCTCCACTTT
TRBV21-1	NA	TRBJ1-3	NA	CASSELTGATYSGNTIYF	TGTGCCAGCAGCGAACTAACAGGGGCTACATACTCTGGAAACACCATATATTTT
TRBV11-1	NA	TRBJ2-5	TRBD1	CASSKRQGPVETQYF	TGTGCCAGCAGCAAAAGACAGGGGCCGGTCGAGACCCAGTACTTC
TRBV25-1	NA	TRBJ1-2	TRBD1	CASSEVQGAGGYTF	TGTGCCAGCAGTGAGGTTCAGGGGGCCGGTGGCTACACCTTC
TRBV12-3/TRBV12-4	NA	TRBJ1-2	TRBD1	CASSSTGRGYTF	TGTGCCAGCAGTTCGACAGGGCGGGGCTACACCTTC
TRBV2	NA	TRBJ2-5	TRBD2	CASNSGTSGIETQYF	TGTGCCAGCAACTCCGGGACTAGCGGGATAGAGACCCAGTACTTC
TRBV19	NA	TRBJ2-7	TRBD1	CASSGTGGRGGRISYEQYF	TGTGCCAGTAGCGGGACAGGGGGCCGCGGCGGGAGAATCTCCTACGAGCAGTACTTC
TRBV5-1	NA	TRBJ1-4	TRBD1	CASSLNTGDSEKLFF	TGCGCCAGCAGTCTTAATACAGGGGACTCAGAAAAACTGTTTTTT
TRBV5-8	NA	TRBJ1-4	TRBD1	CASSQDREKLFF	TGTGCCAGCAGCCAGGACAGGGAAAAACTGTTTTTT
TRBV25-1	NA	TRBJ1-4	NA	CASSEYSGMVSEKLFF	TGTGCCAGCAGTGAATATAGCGGGATGGTTAGTGAAAAACTGTTTTTT
TRBV24-1	NA	TRBJ1-5	NA	CATSAAAGGGEPQHF	TGTGCCACCAGTGCGGCGGCTGGAGGTGGGGAGCCCCAGCATTTT
TRBV24-1	NA	TRBJ1-2	TRBD1	CATSDPGQGDGYTF	TGTGCCACCAGTGACCCGGGACAGGGGGATGGCTACACCTTC
TRBV9	NA	TRBJ2-7	TRBD1	CASSVGRTGGGQYF	TGTGCCAGCAGCGTAGGCAGGACAGGGGGCGGTCAGTACTTC
TRBV6-2/TRBV6-3	NA	TRBJ2-1	TRBD1	CASSWDSYNEQFF	TGTGCCAGCAGTTGGGACAGCTACAATGAGCAGTTCTTC
TRBV4-3	NA	TRBJ2-7	TRBD2	CASSHGTSGGLYEQYF	TGCGCCAGCAGCCATGGGACTAGCGGGGGGTTATACGAGCAGTACTTC
TRBV28	NA	TRBJ1-1	NA	CASSNRDMNTEAFF	TGTGCCAGCAGCAACAGGGACATGAACACTGAAGCTTTCTTT
TRBV30	NA	TRBJ1-3	TRBD1	CAWSPGQGPGNTIYF	TGTGCCTGGAGCCCGGGACAGGGTCCTGGAAACACCATATATTTT